This TCR beta chain was captured by sequencing in a study of shared clonotypes between healthy human individuals. Findings and caveats of the study: A small donor pool kept down the genetic and exposure-history diversity that was represented.

Those who donated, Caucasian adults without exception, all lived in Nashville, Tennessee. Turning to this clone: As yet, its antigen is unknown.

The protocol was immunoSEQ multiplex PCR, while the TCRdb copy is restricted to in-frame clones and leaves out a portion. The table lists fewer than 700,000 clones, around three quarters of them singletons. Germline CDR1 reads SQVTM; CDR2 reads ANQGSEA. The CDR3 length is 16 residues. The V end was cut by 2 bases, the J end by 3 bases, with 20 bases between. The V and J genes are TRBV29-1 and TRBJ2-7; D is possibly TRBD1 (7 bases). This TCR came from a woman in her 40s in good health. Some clones in this sample may be carry-over from other donors' samples. The sample was PBMCs. In DNA form, the CDR3 reads TGCAGCGTTGAAAGACAGGGAGGCGGGTCCAACTACGAGCAGTACTTC. It codes for CSVERQGGGSNYEQYF.